Given below is one TCR beta chain in context. TCRdb redid the calling of the RT-PCR reads with MiXCR, one entry per CDR3 protein. This table holds about 87,000 distinct CDR3 sequences, around 5% found once. This sample stems from a study of patients and donors after allogeneic stem cell transplantation. CDR3 length: 13 residues. Germline V gene data show CDR1 as SGHVS and CDR2 as FNYEAQ. Trimming left V 2 bases short and J 4 bases short, with 6 bases between. The receptor was derived from a human donor who was either an allogeneic HSCT recipient or a stem cell or donor lymphocyte infusion donor (not recorded which). It is not recorded whose cells these are; they may come from a transplant donor. The chain joins TRBV7-6 to TRBJ2-1; no firm D call. Sequencing was done on a sample of blood, either unsorted or a sorted T cell fraction (not recorded which). The CDR3 reads CASSLSEYNEQFF. CDR3 DNA: TGTGCCAGCAGCTTAAGCGAATACAATGAGCAGTTCTTC.